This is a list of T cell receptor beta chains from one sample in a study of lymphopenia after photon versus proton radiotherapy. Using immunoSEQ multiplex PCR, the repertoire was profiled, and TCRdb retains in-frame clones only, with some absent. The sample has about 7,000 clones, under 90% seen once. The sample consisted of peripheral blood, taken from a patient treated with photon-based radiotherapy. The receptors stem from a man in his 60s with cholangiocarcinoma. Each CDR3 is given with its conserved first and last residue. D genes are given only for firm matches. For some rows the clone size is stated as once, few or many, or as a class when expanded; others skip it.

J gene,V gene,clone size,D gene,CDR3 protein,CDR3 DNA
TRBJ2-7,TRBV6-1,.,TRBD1,CASSHRTGATYEQYF,TGTGCCAGCAGTCACCGGACAGGGGCGACCTACGAGCAGTACTTC
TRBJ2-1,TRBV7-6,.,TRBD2,CASSSLAGGPDNEQFF,TGTGCCAGCAGCTCCTTAGCGGGGGGGCCGGATAATGAGCAGTTCTTC
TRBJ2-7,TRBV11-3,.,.,CASGPYETYEQYF,TGTGCCAGCGGCCCGTACGAGACCTACGAGCAGTACTTC
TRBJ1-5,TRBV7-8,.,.,CASSLGVEVYSNQPQHF,TGTGCCAGCAGCTTAGGGGTGGAAGTCTATAGCAATCAGCCCCAGCATTTT
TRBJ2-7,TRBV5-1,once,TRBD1,CASSLGDRVYEQYF,TGCGCCAGCAGCTTGGGGGACAGAGTTTACGAGCAGTACTTC
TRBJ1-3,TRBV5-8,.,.,CASSLGGQIERDTIYF,TGTGCCAGCAGCTTGGGCGGACAGATTGAGCGAGACACCATATATTTT
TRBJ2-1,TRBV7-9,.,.,CASSLLKDLISYNEQFF,TGTGCCAGCAGCTTATTAAAGGACTTGATTTCCTACAATGAGCAGTTCTTC
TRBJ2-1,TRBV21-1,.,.,CASSKDSLSSYNEQFF,TGTGCCAGCAGCAAAGATAGCCTTAGCTCCTACAATGAGCAGTTCTTC
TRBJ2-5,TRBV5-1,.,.,CASSLAGATTQETQYF,TGCGCCAGCAGCCTAGCCGGGGCAACCACCCAAGAGACCCAGTACTTC
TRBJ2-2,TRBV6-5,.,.,CASRHDRSVGELFF,TGTGCCAGCAGACACGACAGGTCGGTCGGGGAGCTGTTTTTT
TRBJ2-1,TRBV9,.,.,CASSVVEDPYNEQFF,TGTGCCAGCAGCGTAGTTGAGGACCCCTACAATGAGCAGTTCTTC
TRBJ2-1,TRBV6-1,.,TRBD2,CASRVTSGGLLEQFF,TGTGCCAGCAGGGTGACTAGCGGGGGGCTCCTAGAGCAGTTCTTC
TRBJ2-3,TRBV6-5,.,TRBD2,CASSYVGLGTDTQYF,TGTGCCAGCAGTTACGTGGGACTAGGTACAGATACGCAGTATTTT
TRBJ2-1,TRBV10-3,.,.,CAISESEGARWDNEQFF,TGTGCCATCAGTGAGTCGGAAGGGGCGCGATGGGACAATGAGCAGTTCTTC